This T cell receptor beta chain was sequenced for a study of cytomegalovirus exposure and HLA in healthy donors. In regard to this clone: Its specificity is not known.

The V end was cut by 0 bases, the J end by 0 bases, with 10 bases between. The CDR3 is 15 amino acids. The germline gives CDR1 SGHNT, CDR2 YYREEE (reference sequence). Overall study findings and caveats: Versus the approximately 670-donor mean, an Asian-associated ancestry cluster reportedly showed fewer N-insertions in a later analysis. Earlier analysis yielded a pattern in which most TCR beta V segments were productive about 90% or about 30% of the time.

Vbeta (60) and Jbeta (13) primers were used in the PCR. Clones were sequenced by immunoSEQ multiplex PCR, and TCRdb holds only the in-frame ones, with some missing. The sample lists more than 80,000 clones, about 81% occurring once. The V and J genes are TRBV5-4 and TRBJ2-7; unclear D gene. The sequence derives from a male donor in good health and CMV-seropositive. Material: PBMCs. The CDR3 sequence is CASSLVPEYSYEQYF. The CDR3 DNA reads TGTGCCAGCAGCTTGGTTCCAGAATACTCCTACGAGCAGTACTTC.